The clone carrying this TCR beta chain was observed a handful of times. Its antigen is unknown. This entry comes from a study of T-cell memory formation after mild COVID-19. Study-level findings and limits: A balance of CD4 and CD8 characterized clones contracting day 15 to 85, whereas later expanders leaned CD4+.

Trimming took off 2 bases at V and 2 bases at J, with 10 bases between the two ends. From germline, CDR1 is SGHVS and CDR2 FNYEAQ. This CDR3 region has 15 residues. Each CDR3 protein is one row after TCRdb ran MiXCR on the 5' RACE reads. Of roughly 86,000 distinct CDR3 sequences in the sample, more than 13% were seen once. Sequencing was performed on PBMCs or a T cell subset sorted from them (not recorded which). The rearrangement joins TRBV7-6 to TRBJ1-3; weak D call: TRBD1 (6 bases). This receptor was identified in a young man who had mild COVID-19 (a few samples of this study predate the infection). Cell type and time point are not known. CDR3 DNA sequence: TGTGCCAGCAGCTTAAACACAGGGCCTGGAAACACCATATATTTT. Translating gives CASSLNTGPGNTIYF.